This T cell receptor beta chain is from a study of identical twins. This clonotype was counted a few times. The antigen remains undetermined. MiXCR was run by TCRdb on the 5' RACE reads, yielding one entry per CDR3 protein. The profile covers around 680,000 distinct CDR3 sequences, with about 9.4% appearing a single time and around 0.95% taken by the ten largest. Germline V gene data show CDR1 as MNHEY and CDR2 as SVGAGI. J gave up 5 bases and V 6 bases, and 16 bases lay outside the gene matches. This CDR3 is 17 amino acids long. Overall study findings and caveats: Compared with models, monozygotic twins showed more out-of-frame TCR alpha sharing. Findings came from cross-sectional statistics, without long-term follow-up of donors.

The data were also submitted as part of a second study, on yellow fever vaccine responses in identical twins.

The sequenced sample consisted of PBMCs. The clonotype was recovered from a young woman in good health. The chain joins TRBV6-5 to TRBJ2-3; 8 nucleotides match TRBD2. The CDR3 sequence: CASSSSVASGGIDTQYF. The CDR3 DNA sequence: TGTGCCAGCAGCTCCTCAGTGGCGAGCGGGGGCATAGATACGCAGTATTTT.